Listed below are T cell receptor beta chains from one sample, sequenced in a study of blood T cell repertoires in COVID-19. TCRdb's table, derived via immunoSEQ multiplex PCR, lists solely in-frame clones and lacks some. The sample holds about 64,000 clones, roughly 82% seen once. The sequenced material came from peripheral blood. These receptors originate from a woman aged 55-69 years with acute or convalescent COVID-19. Both conserved end residues are part of each CDR3. D genes are given only for firm matches. Expanded clones are given a class, and other clones once, few, many or no size at all.

>TRBV5-6|TRBJ2-2|-|TRBD1
CASSPDRADTGELFF
TGTGCCAGCAGCCCGGACAGGGCGGACACCGGGGAGCTGTTTTTT
>TRBV10-3|TRBJ1-1|-|-
CAISEGGTNTEAFF
TGTGCCATCAGTGAGGGGGGGACGAACACTGAAGCTTTCTTT
>TRBV3-1/TRBV3-2|TRBJ1-5|-|TRBD1
CASSQAAGGSQPQHF
TGTGCCAGCAGCCAAGCCGCAGGGGGCAGTCAGCCCCAGCATTTT
>TRBV2|TRBJ1-3|-|-
CASGPRGSGNTIYF
TGTGCCAGTGGCCCACGGGGTTCGGGAAACACCATATATTTT
>TRBV19|TRBJ1-2|-|-
CASRPLTGTLYGYTF
TGTGCCAGTAGGCCCCTAACCGGGACACTCTATGGCTACACCTTC
>TRBV29-1|TRBJ1-3|-|-
CSVEEAPRGGTGNTIYF
TGCAGCGTTGAAGAGGCCCCTCGGGGAGGGACCGGAAACACCATATATTTT
>TRBV4-2|TRBJ1-5|-|-
CASSQDPSGNSNQPQHF
TGTGCCAGCAGCCAAGATCCCTCGGGAAATAGCAATCAGCCCCAGCATTTT
>TRBV30|TRBJ2-2|-|TRBD1
CAWSAGTGRTGELFF
TGTGCCTGGTCCGCCGGGACAGGGAGGACCGGGGAGCTGTTTTTT
>TRBV7-9|TRBJ1-4|once|-
CASSLGGGQNEKLFF
TGTGCCAGCAGCTTGGGCGGGGGGCAGAATGAAAAACTGTTTTTT
>TRBV6-5|TRBJ1-2|-|-
CASSYTLGGTNYGYTF
TGTGCCAGCAGTTACACCCTGGGGGGAACTAACTATGGCTACACCTTC
>TRBV5-5|TRBJ1-2|-|-
CASSLLYDYGYTF
TGTGCCAGCAGCTTGCTCTACGACTATGGCTACACCTTC
>TRBV3-1/TRBV3-2|TRBJ1-1|once|-
CASSQGGQNTEAFF
TGTGCCAGCAGCCAAGGGGGCCAGAACACTGAAGCTTTCTTT
>TRBV14|TRBJ2-1|once|TRBD1
CASSRGQADEQFF
TGTGCCAGCAGCCGGGGACAGGCGGATGAGCAGTTCTTC
>TRBV19|TRBJ2-7|-|TRBD1
CASSIVGTDPLNTYEQYF
TGTGCCAGTAGTATCGTCGGGACAGACCCCCTTAACACCTACGAGCAGTACTTC
>TRBV10-3|TRBJ1-4|-|TRBD1
CATRQGLGEKLFF
TGTGCCACGCGACAGGGGTTGGGTGAAAAACTGTTTTTT
>TRBV5-1|TRBJ2-6|-|TRBD1
CASSNDRAVGANVLTF
TGCGCCAGCAGCAACGACAGGGCGGTTGGGGCCAACGTCCTGACTTTC
>TRBV5-1|TRBJ2-1|-|-
CASSTGGTEYNEQFF
TGCGCCAGCTCAACCGGAGGGACAGAGTACAATGAGCAGTTCTTC
>TRBV12-5|TRBJ1-2|-|-
CASGLRAGHYGYTF
TGTGCTAGTGGCTTGAGGGCAGGGCACTATGGCTACACCTTC
>TRBV7-9|TRBJ1-2|-|-
CASSLFQSREGYTF
TGTGCCAGCAGCCTGTTTCAGTCTAGAGAAGGCTACACCTTC
>TRBV3-1/TRBV3-2|TRBJ1-2|-|-
CASSPSGANYGYTF
TGTGCCAGCAGCCCCTCAGGGGCAAACTATGGCTACACCTTC
>TRBV5-1|TRBJ1-6|-|-
CASSSSDSFNSPLHF
TGCGCCAGCAGCTCTTCGGACAGTTTTAATTCACCCCTCCACTTT
>TRBV9|TRBJ1-1|-|-
CASSVAPLDGDTEAFF
TGTGCCAGCAGCGTAGCCCCTTTGGACGGGGACACTGAAGCTTTCTTT
>TRBV9|TRBJ1-1|-|-
CASSPLTVPNTEAFF
TGTGCCAGCAGCCCCCTAACGGTCCCGAACACTGAAGCTTTCTTT
>TRBV5-4|TRBJ2-5|-|TRBD1
CASSLGQAGETQYF
TGTGCCAGCAGCCTGGGACAGGCGGGAGAGACCCAGTACTTC
>TRBV3-1/TRBV3-2|TRBJ2-5|-|-
CASSQARGSQETQYF
TGTGCCAGCAGCCAAGCCAGGGGCTCCCAAGAGACCCAGTACTTC
>TRBV5-1|TRBJ1-2|-|-
CASSSTGSVYGYTF
TGCGCCAGCAGCTCTACAGGGTCGGTCTATGGCTACACCTTC
>TRBV10-3|TRBJ1-2|-|TRBD1
CAISEETGSGYTF
TGTGCCATCAGTGAAGAGACAGGGAGTGGCTACACCTTC
>TRBV5-5|TRBJ1-1|-|TRBD1
CASSLRTGRNTEAFF
TGTGCCAGCAGCTTGAGGACAGGCCGGAACACTGAAGCTTTCTTT
>TRBV6-6|TRBJ1-5|many|TRBD1
CASRHESDRGGQPQHF
TGTGCCAGCAGGCACGAATCCGACAGGGGAGGACAGCCCCAGCATTTT
>TRBV19|TRBJ1-1|-|-
CASSIEPGGIYTEAFF
TGTGCCAGTAGTATAGAGCCGGGGGGGATCTACACTGAAGCTTTCTTT
>TRBV9|TRBJ2-3|-|TRBD2
CASSASGGSTDTQYF
TGTGCCAGCAGCGCAAGCGGGGGAAGCACAGATACGCAGTATTTT
>TRBV7-9|TRBJ2-7|-|TRBD1
CASRFAQGNSYEQYF
TGTGCCAGCAGATTCGCACAGGGGAACTCCTACGAGCAGTACTTC
>TRBV19|TRBJ1-1|-|-
CASSTTVNTEAFF
TGTGCCAGTAGTACCACAGTGAACACTGAAGCTTTCTTT
>TRBV6-4|TRBJ1-1|-|TRBD1
CASSDLLTGVGSNTEAFF
TGTGCCAGCAGCGACCTACTAACAGGGGTAGGGTCGAACACTGAAGCTTTCTTT
>TRBV10-3|TRBJ2-1|-|TRBD2
CAIGLAGANEQFF
TGTGCCATCGGACTAGCGGGGGCCAATGAGCAGTTCTTC
>TRBV10-3|TRBJ1-3|once|TRBD1
CATTTGARNTIYF
TGTGCCACCACCACAGGGGCGCGGAACACCATATATTTT
>TRBV7-3|TRBJ2-2|-|TRBD1
CASSLLQGAGELFF
TGTGCCAGCAGCTTATTGCAGGGGGCCGGGGAGCTGTTTTTT
>TRBV7-9|TRBJ1-4|once|TRBD1
CASSPGTVYNEKLFF
TGTGCCAGCAGCCCCGGGACAGTCTATAATGAAAAACTGTTTTTT
>TRBV7-7|TRBJ1-3|-|TRBD1
CASSRGQSAGNTIYF
TGTGCCAGCAGCCGGGGACAGAGCGCTGGAAACACCATATATTTT
>TRBV21-1|TRBJ1-4|-|-
CATRFSSANEKLFF
TGTGCCACTAGGTTCTCATCGGCTAATGAAAAACTGTTTTTT
>TRBV6-5|TRBJ2-7|-|TRBD1
CASSTRDRGLYEQYF
TGTGCCAGCAGTACCCGGGACAGGGGGCTCTACGAGCAGTACTTC
>TRBV10-1|TRBJ2-2|-|-
CASSERVAGELFF
TGCGCCAGCAGTGAGAGAGTAGCCGGGGAGCTGTTTTTT
>TRBV4-1|TRBJ2-7|-|-
CASSQDRGNTYEQYF
TGCGCCAGCAGCCAAGATCGGGGTAACACCTACGAGCAGTACTTC
>TRBV19|TRBJ1-4|-|-
CASSTGASSEKLFF
TGTGCCAGTAGTACAGGGGCCTCGAGTGAAAAACTGTTTTTT
>TRBV6-1|TRBJ1-5|-|TRBD1
CASSESGSGTGENSNQPQHF
TGTGCCAGCAGTGAAAGCGGCTCGGGGACAGGGGAAAATAGCAATCAGCCCCAGCATTTT
>TRBV27|TRBJ2-2|-|-
CASSFAAGPGTGELFF
TGTGCCAGCAGTTTTGCCGCAGGGCCAGGGACCGGGGAGCTGTTTTTT
>TRBV30|TRBJ1-1|-|TRBD1
CAWTGQETGEAFF
TGTGCCTGGACCGGCCAAGAAACAGGGGAGGCTTTCTTT
>TRBV6-4|TRBJ2-3|-|-
CASSVRIGTDTQYF
TGTGCCAGCAGTGTACGCATAGGCACAGATACGCAGTATTTT
>TRBV6-5|TRBJ1-2|-|-
CASSLVGYTF
TGTGCCAGCAGCCTCGTCGGCTACACCTTC
>TRBV5-1|TRBJ2-3|-|TRBD2
CASSLGRTSGEVTDTQYF
TGCGCCAGCAGCTTGGGCCGGACTAGCGGGGAGGTGACAGATACGCAGTATTTT
>TRBV19|TRBJ2-1|-|TRBD2
CASSIAGGRTNEQFF
TGTGCCAGTAGTATAGCGGGGGGGAGAACAAATGAGCAGTTCTTC
>TRBV6-2/TRBV6-3|TRBJ2-2|-|-
CASSPQSPRNTGELFF
TGTGCCAGCAGCCCCCAGTCGCCTAGAAACACCGGGGAGCTGTTTTTT
>TRBV6-1|TRBJ2-2|-|TRBD1
CASSVWGQGDTGELFF
TGTGCCAGCAGTGTATGGGGACAGGGGGACACCGGGGAGCTGTTTTTT
>TRBV2|TRBJ1-6|-|-
CASSESRLNSPLHF
TGTGCCAGCAGTGAAAGCAGGTTGAATTCACCCCTCCACTTT
>TRBV15|TRBJ1-1|-|TRBD1
CATSWDRGDTEAFF
TGTGCCACCAGCTGGGACAGGGGGGACACTGAAGCTTTCTTT